This passage covers 29 T cell receptor beta chains from one sample sequenced in a study of post-analysis software for immune sequencing data. The library was made from cDNA and included unique molecular identifiers. TCRdb fed the PCR reads into MiXCR, producing one record per CDR3 protein. The repertoire holds about 820,000 distinct CDR3 sequences, with 53% as singletons. Study-level points and caveats: Several TRBV segments were more frequent in patients than controls; TRBV5-6, TRBV5-1 and TRBV20-1 belonged to this group.

No antigen has been assigned to these receptors. Sequencing was carried out using blood. Source of these receptors: a girl aged 10 to 17 with multiple sclerosis.

This chain uses TRBV20-1 with TRBJ2-3, with D possibly being TRBD2 (6 bases). This CDR3 has 14 residues. V dropped 5 bases and J dropped 0 bases, with 12 bases sitting between them. In germline, CDR1 is DFQATT, CDR2 SNEGSKA (reference sequence). The CDR3 DNA reads as TGCAGTGCTGGGAGGACTGGGAGCACAGATACGCAGTATTTT. Translation gives CSAGRTGSTDTQYF.

V and J are TRBV20-1 and TRBJ2-3, with 9 bases lining up with TRBD2. Germline-derived CDR1 and CDR2 are DFQATT and SNEGSKA (reference sequence). The CDR3 covers 15 residues. V shed 0 bases and J 2 bases; nucleotides not matched to a gene: 3. The CDR3 DNA reads TGCAGTGCTAGAGAGACTAGCGGCAACACAGATACGCAGTATTTT. Protein: CSARETSGNTDTQYF.

The chain couples TRBV7-4 to TRBJ2-7; 8 bases fit TRBD1. Germline trimming cut 5 bases from V and 3 bases from J; bases unmatched to any gene: 21. Germline CDR1 and CDR2: SGHVT and SQSDAQ. The CDR3 has 19 amino acids. CDR3 sequence (DNA): TGTGCCAGCAGCCTGTTTCGGGAGAAGGGCAGGGGGCATATCTACGAGCAGTACTTC. This encodes CASSLFREKGRGHIYEQYF.

The sample holds one count of this clonotype. The chain links TRBV6-5 to TRBJ2-7, with D unclear. CDR3 length: 16 residues. V shed 8 bases and J shed 0 bases, with 20 bases lying between them. CDR1 is MNHEY and CDR2 is SVGAGI in the germline V gene. This CDR3 is CASRPRVGLSSYEQYF. The CDR3 nucleotides read TGTGCCAGCCGCCCCCGGGTAGGCCTATCCTCCTACGAGCAGTACTTC.

Here the CDR3 reads CASSRDRADNSPLHF. CDR3 bases: TGCGCCAGCAGCCGGGACAGGGCTGATAATTCACCCCTCCACTTT. The chain combines TRBV4-1 with TRBJ1-6, with TRBD1 matching 9 bases. J gave up 5 bases and V 4 bases, and 3 bases lay outside the gene matches. The CDR3 loop spans 15 amino acids. The germline V gene has CDR1 MGHRA and CDR2 YSYEKL.

The chain couples TRBV5-1 to TRBJ2-6; D is possibly TRBD1 or TRBD2 (6 bases each). The CDR3 spans 20 residues. Per the germline V gene, CDR1 is SGHRS and CDR2 is YFSETQ. V lost 0 bases to trimming and J lost 1 base, with 20 bases between them. The CDR3 loop reads CASSLARGLGGYSGANVLTF. Here the CDR3 DNA reads TGCGCCAGCAGCTTGGCCCGGGGCCTGGGGGGCTATTCTGGGGCCAACGTCCTGACTTTC.

The chain couples TRBV20-1 to TRBJ2-7; perhaps D is TRBD1 or TRBD2 (5 bases each). The CDR3 runs to 15 residues. The germline V and J ends were trimmed by 0 bases and 0 bases, with 12 bases remaining between them. Germline CDR1 is DFQATT and CDR2 is SNEGSKA (reference sequence). CDR3 nucleotide sequence: TGCAGTGCTAGAGATGTCAGGGAGCTCTCCTACGAGCAGTACTTC. Amino acid sequence: CSARDVRELSYEQYF.

A single count supports this clonotype. This chain connects TRBV6-5 to TRBJ1-4; D is possibly TRBD1 (6 bases). Germline loops: CDR1 MNHEY, CDR2 SVGAGI. Trimming stripped 0 bases from V and 8 bases from J, with 16 bases between. This CDR3 is 16 amino acids long. Written as DNA, the CDR3 is TGTGCCAGCAGTTACTCCGGAGGGGGAGTAGGAGAAAAACTGTTTTTT. As protein: CASSYSGGGVGEKLFF.

This chain connects TRBV3-1 to TRBJ2-1; D uncertain. Per germline, CDR1 LGHDT and CDR2 YNNKEL (reference sequence). Trimming cost V 0 bases and J 2 bases, with 5 bases left between them. The CDR3 is made up of 14 amino acids. The CDR3 region has the DNA TGTGCCAGCAGCCAAGATGGGACCTACAATGAGCAGTTCTTC. It translates to CASSQDGTYNEQFF.

In its sample, this clonotype was seen a few times. The chain uses TRBV10-3 and TRBJ2-7, with D unclear. The CDR3 consists of 13 residues. Germline V gene data show CDR1 as ENHRY and CDR2 as SYGVKD. Trimming took off 2 bases at V and 4 bases at J, with 9 bases between the two ends. DNA for the CDR3: TGTGCCATCAGTGAGATTATGGGGTACGAGCAGTACTTC. Protein sequence: CAISEIMGYEQYF.

The chain is built from TRBV4-1 and TRBJ2-7, with D perhaps TRBD2 (6 bases). Per germline, CDR1 MGHRA and CDR2 YSYEKL. V lost 1 base to trimming and J lost 2 bases, with 15 bases between them. This CDR3 comprises 16 residues. In nucleotides, the CDR3 is TGCGCCAGCAGCCAAGGATCGGGACTGGGGACCTACGAGCAGTACTTC. Translating gives CASSQGSGLGTYEQYF.

This clonotype has a count of ten or more. J is TRBJ2-5 and V is TRBV5-1; D ambiguous. Germline lookup yields CDR1 SGHRS and CDR2 YFSETQ. Trimming cost V 4 bases and J 1 base, with 11 bases left between them. CDR3 length: 14 residues. This chain's CDR3 is CASSIGRLQETQYF. The CDR3 nucleotides are TGCGCCAGCAGCATAGGACGCCTCCAAGAGACCCAGTACTTC.

This clonotype was detected only a few times. This chain connects TRBV5-5 to TRBJ2-7, with 7 bases fitting TRBD1. TRBJ2-5 explains the end of the DNA better; the J call may be wrong. CDR3 size: 17 residues. The germline V gene encodes CDR1 SGHKS and CDR2 YYEKEE (reference sequence). The CDR3 spells CASSSAQTGTVKETQYF. In DNA, the CDR3 is TGTGCCAGCAGCTCCGCACAAACCGGGACAGTCAAAGAGACCCAGTACTTC.

The V call is TRBV7-9, the J call TRBJ2-7, with 7 bases lining up with TRBD1. V dropped 5 bases and J dropped 2; count of bases not matched to a gene: 6. The length of the CDR3 is 14 residues. Germline lookup yields CDR1 SEHNR and CDR2 FQNEAQ (reference sequence). CDR3 in DNA: TGTGCCAGCAGCCAGAGGGGGCGAGCCTACGAGCAGTACTTC. The encoded protein is CASSQRGRAYEQYF.

The chain employs TRBV7-2 and TRBJ2-7; unclear D gene. V lost 1 base and J lost 4, with 8 bases in between. The CDR3 sequence is 13 residues long. The germline gives CDR1 SGHTA, CDR2 FQGNSA. The DNA of the CDR3 is TGTGCCAGCAGCTTAGAGACGCCGTACGAGCAGTACTTC. As protein: CASSLETPYEQYF.

The table lists this clonotype with a few counts. The chain carries TRBV5-6 and TRBJ1-2; TRBD1 matches at 9 bases. CDR3 length: 14 residues. Germline values: CDR1 SGHDT, CDR2 YYEEEE. V was pared by 4 bases and J by 2 bases, with 3 bases of the junction left unmatched. CDR3 in DNA: TGTGCCAGCAGCACCGGGACAGGGAACTATGGCTACACCTTC. It specifies CASSTGTGNYGYTF.

V gene TRBV20-1 combines with J gene TRBJ2-7, with 10 bases that match TRBD1. V lost 0 bases and J lost 3; bases outside the gene matches: 8. This CDR3 region has 16 residues. Germline V gene data show CDR1 as DFQATT and CDR2 as SNEGSKA (reference sequence). CDR3 nucleotide sequence: TGCAGTGCTAGAGATTATAGGACAGGGGGAGGCTACGAGCAGTACTTC. Translated: CSARDYRTGGGYEQYF.

The V call is TRBV6-1, the J call TRBJ1-2, with D unresolved. CDR1 is MNHNS, CDR2 SASEGT, per germline. CDR3 size: 11 residues. V dropped 7 bases and J dropped 7 bases, with 10 bases sitting between them. The CDR3 DNA follows: TGTGCCAGCACCTCCATTTTTGGCTACACCTTC. Residues: CASTSIFGYTF.

This clonotype appeared a few times. The V and J genes are TRBV7-3 and TRBJ2-1; weak D call: TRBD1 (5 bases). The CDR3 spans 16 residues. Trimming removed 5 bases from V and 0 bases from J, with 14 bases in between. Per germline, CDR1 SGHTA and CDR2 FQGTGA. CDR3 sequence: CASSPFGAVSYNEQFF. The CDR3 DNA reads TGTGCCAGCAGCCCCTTTGGGGCGGTCTCCTACAATGAGCAGTTCTTC.

The rearrangement joins TRBV29-1 to TRBJ2-5; D could derive from TRBD1 or TRBD2 (5 bases each). V lost 5 bases, J lost 4 bases, and 11 bases lay in between. Germline values: CDR1 SQVTM, CDR2 ANQGSEA. This CDR3 has 12 residues. CDR3 in DNA: TGCAGCGTTCAGGGTCGGGGAGAGACCCAGTACTTC. It is translated as CSVQGRGETQYF.

This rearrangement joins TRBV7-9 to TRBJ2-4, with D hard to call. Gene TRBJ2-7 matches the end of the DNA better, so the J call may be wrong. Germline V CDR1 and CDR2: SEHNR, FQNEAQ (reference sequence). The CDR3 is 15 residues long. The CDR3 loop is CASSLGPANFNEQYF. The DNA of the CDR3 is TGTGCCAGCAGCTTAGGACCGGCGAACTTTAACGAGCAGTACTTC.

The V gene is TRBV12-3 or TRBV12-4, the J gene TRBJ2-7; 7 bases agree with TRBD2. The CDR3 totals 17 residues. V lost 4 bases, J lost 0 bases, and 12 bases stayed unmatched. The CDR3 reads CASSSRGGGVRSYEQYF. Here the CDR3 DNA reads TGTGCCAGCAGTTCCCGCGGGGGTGGGGTGCGCTCCTACGAGCAGTACTTC.

This clonotype was seen more than once but under ten times. This rearrangement joins TRBV5-1 to TRBJ2-7, with unresolved D. V was pared by 0 bases and J by 0 bases, with 7 bases between. The CDR3 has 14 residues. CDR1 and CDR2 (germline): SGHRS, YFSETQ. The CDR3 spells CASSLEALSYEQYF. The CDR3 DNA follows: TGCGCCAGCAGCTTGGAAGCACTCTCCTACGAGCAGTACTTC.

The chain couples TRBV5-1 to TRBJ2-7, with TRBD1 identical over 7 bases. V lost 0 bases to trimming and J lost 6 bases; unmatched junction nucleotides: 6. CDR1 is SGHRS and CDR2 is YFSETQ in the germline V gene. This CDR3 spans 14 amino acids. Written as DNA, the CDR3 is TGCGCCAGCAGCTTGGTACAGGGGAGCAGCGAGCAGTACTTC. This encodes CASSLVQGSSEQYF. Supplemented by reference TRBV5-1 and TRBJ2-7, the full variable domain reads KAGVTQTPRYLIKTRGQQVTLSCSPISGHRSVSWYQQTPGQGLQFLFEYFSETQRNKGNFPGRFSGRQFSNSRSEMNVSTLELGDSALYLCASSLVQGSSEQYFGPGTRLTVT.

The chain employs TRBV6-5 and TRBJ2-7; 10 positions agree with TRBD1. The ends lost 6 bases at V and 3 bases at J; junction bases unmatched: 5. The CDR3 is made up of 14 amino acids. Germline CDR1 and CDR2: MNHEY and SVGAGI. CDR3 protein: CASRRGTGVYEQYF. The CDR3 nucleotides are TGTGCCAGCAGAAGAGGGACAGGGGTCTACGAGCAGTACTTC.

The table lists this clonotype with a few counts. The J gene is TRBJ2-7, the V gene TRBV29-1; tentatively, D is TRBD2 (6 bases). V shed 3 bases and J shed 2 bases, with 20 bases lying between them. Per the germline V gene, CDR1 is SQVTM and CDR2 is ANQGSEA. This CDR3 comprises 16 residues. The CDR3 loop reads CSVEEGGLDLTYEQYF. CDR3 nucleotides: TGCAGCGTTGAGGAGGGTGGACTGGATCTTACCTACGAGCAGTACTTC.

The rearrangement joins TRBV12-3 or TRBV12-4 to TRBJ2-2; D remains ambiguous. Trimming shortened V by 1 base and J by 5 bases, and 8 bases separated the two germline ends. The CDR3 length is 14 residues. The CDR3 spells CASSLGLYTGELFF. The CDR3 DNA reads TGTGCCAGCAGTTTAGGGCTATATACCGGGGAGCTGTTTTTT.

This clonotype was detected a few times. This sequence joins TRBV6-1 and TRBJ2-6; 7 nucleotides match TRBD1. This CDR3 contains 17 residues. J lost 4 bases, V lost 10 bases, and 16 bases had no gene match. Germline V gene data show CDR1 as MNHNS and CDR2 as SASEGT. The CDR3 here is CATGSRDSLAGANVLTF. The CDR3 coding sequence is TGTGCCACTGGATCACGGGACAGCTTAGCAGGGGCCAACGTCCTGACTTTC.

J is TRBJ2-1 and V is TRBV20-1; TRBD2 matches at 8 bases. V lost 6 bases and J lost 6; bases outside the gene matches: 7. CDR1 and CDR2 from the germline V gene are DFQATT and SNEGSKA (reference sequence). The CDR3 runs 13 residues. The CDR3 sequence is CSAGRGDRNEQFF. DNA for the CDR3: TGCAGTGCCGGGCGGGGGGACCGCAATGAGCAGTTCTTC.